This T cell receptor (beta chain) was found in a study of preoperative IRX-2 immunotherapy in early breast cancer. TCRdb's copy holds only in-frame clones and misses some; the assay was immunoSEQ multiplex PCR. Here the sample spans about 24,000 clones, roughly 90% being singletons. The treatment here: preoperative locoregional IRX-2 cytokine immunotherapy. This phase Ib study tested locoregional IRX-2 cytokine immunotherapy given before surgery. Trimming left V 5 bases short and J 1 base short, with 8 bases between. The CDR3 totals 13 residues. CDR1 is LNHDA and CDR2 is SQIVND in the germline V gene (reference sequence).

The V and J genes are TRBV19 and TRBJ1-1; no clear D. Specimen: tumor tissue, collected after IRX-2 immunotherapy. This TCR derives from a human donor with breast cancer. The CDR3 loop is CASSSTENTEAFF. The CDR3 DNA follows: TGTGCCAGTAGTTCGACTGAGAACACTGAAGCTTTCTTT.